The 5 T cell receptor beta chains below were found in one sample sequenced in a study of CD8 T cells in ankylosing spondylitis. TCRdb passed the 5' RACE reads through MiXCR, listing each CDR3 protein once. The sample yields around 300,000 distinct CDR3 sequences, 11% seen once. Material for sequencing was blood, either unsorted or a sorted T cell fraction (not recorded which). The receptor source for this set is a female donor with ankylosing spondylitis or in good health (not recorded which).

Only a few counts were recorded for this clonotype. V gene TRBV5-1 combines with J gene TRBJ1-1; unclear D gene. The germline gives CDR1 SGHRS, CDR2 YFSETQ. The CDR3 totals 14 residues. V shed 3 bases and J shed 10 bases, with 19 bases lying between them. CDR3 sequence: CASSSGLETTVAFF. CDR3 nucleotides: TGCGCCAGCAGCTCGGGTTTGGAAACTACGGTAGCTTTCTTT.

This clonotype has a count of ten or more. The chain carries TRBV7-2 and TRBJ2-5; D is unclear. CDR1 and CDR2 from the germline V gene are SGHTA and FQGNSA. V lost 1 base to trimming and J lost 2 bases, with 8 bases between them. CDR3 length: 14 amino acids. The CDR3 coding sequence is TGTGCCAGCAGCTTAGTCTCGGTGCAAGAGACCCAGTACTTC. Translated: CASSLVSVQETQYF.

This clonotype was seen more than once but under ten times. The chain joins TRBV5-1 to TRBJ2-4; D ambiguous. Trimming took off 0 bases at V and 5 bases at J, with 9 bases between the two ends. CDR3 length equals 14 residues. Per germline, CDR1 SGHRS and CDR2 YFSETQ. DNA of the CDR3: TGCGCCAGCAGCTTGGACTTGGCGCAAAACATTCAGTACTTC. This codes for CASSLDLAQNIQYF.

Ten or more counts support this clonotype. The chain combines TRBV4-3 with TRBJ2-2; D ambiguous. V lost 4 bases and J 0 bases, leaving 12 bases between the germline ends. The length of the CDR3 is 16 residues. The V gene's germline CDR1 is LGHNA and CDR2 YSLEER. In nucleotides, the CDR3 is TGCGCCAGCAGCCCGGGTACTGGACCGAACACCGGGGAGCTGTTTTTT. It codes for CASSPGTGPNTGELFF.

This chain uses TRBV15 with TRBJ2-1; tentative D call: TRBD2 (6 bases). This CDR3 is built from 15 residues. The germline gives CDR1 LNHNV, CDR2 YYDKDF (reference sequence). Trimming cost V 0 bases and J 6 bases, with 12 bases left between them. The chain's CDR3 is CATSRDLGGSNEQFF. The CDR3 nucleotides read TGTGCCACCAGCAGAGATCTTGGAGGGAGCAATGAGCAGTTCTTC.